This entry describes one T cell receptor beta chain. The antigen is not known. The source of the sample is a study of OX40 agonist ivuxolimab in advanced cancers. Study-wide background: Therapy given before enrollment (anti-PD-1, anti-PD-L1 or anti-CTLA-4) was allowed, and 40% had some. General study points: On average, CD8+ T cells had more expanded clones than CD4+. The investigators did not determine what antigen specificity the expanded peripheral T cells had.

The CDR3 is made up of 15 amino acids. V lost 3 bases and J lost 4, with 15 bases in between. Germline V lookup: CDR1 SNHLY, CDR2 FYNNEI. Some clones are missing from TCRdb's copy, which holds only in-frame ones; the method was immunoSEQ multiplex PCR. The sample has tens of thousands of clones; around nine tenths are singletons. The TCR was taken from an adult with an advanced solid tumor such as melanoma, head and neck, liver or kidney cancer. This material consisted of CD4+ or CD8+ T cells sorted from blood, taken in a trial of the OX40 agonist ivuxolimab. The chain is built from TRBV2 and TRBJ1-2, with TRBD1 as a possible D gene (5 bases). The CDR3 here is CASSESGRGAYGYTF. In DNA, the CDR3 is TGTGCCAGCAGTGAGTCGGGACGGGGTGCCTATGGCTACACCTTC.